The 12 T cell receptor beta chains given below trace back to one sample, sequenced in a study of spatial heterogeneity in lung cancer. Overall study results and limits: Within tumors, counts of expanded alpha and beta TCRs tracked tumor mutation counts.

These TCRs' antigens remain unknown. Time point here: sample taken at primary tumor resection. TCRdb passed the 5' RACE reads through MiXCR, listing each CDR3 protein once. The sample yields about 490 distinct CDR3 sequences, 15% to 19% seen once. This specimen consisted of lung tumor tissue, obtained at surgery. Receptors were obtained from a female donor with early-stage non-small cell lung cancer.

This clonotype is termed medium-sized (0.01 to 0.1%). CDR3 DNA sequence: TGTGCCAGCAGAAGCCGACAGTACACAGATACGCAGTATTTT. Translated: CASRSRQYTDTQYF. The V gene is TRBV5-8, the J gene TRBJ2-3, with D possibly TRBD1 on 5 matching bases. Germline values: CDR1 SGHTS, CDR2 YDEGEE. The CDR3 extends over 14 amino acids. Trimming shortened V by 5 bases and J by 2 bases, and 12 bases separated the two germline ends.

This clonotype is medium-sized in the sample. The V and J genes are TRBV5-4 and TRBJ2-2; D gene ambiguous. CDR1 SGHNT and CDR2 YYREEE come from the germline V gene (reference sequence). The V end lost 4 bases, the J end lost 7 bases, and 5 bases lay between the germline ends. The CDR3 has 11 amino acids. This chain's CDR3 is CASSVDGELFF. DNA of the CDR3: TGTGCCAGCAGCGTGGACGGGGAGCTGTTTTTT.

By sample fraction, this clonotype is large. This rearrangement joins TRBV19 to TRBJ2-7; 11 bases are a match to TRBD2. V was clipped by 1 base and J by 5 bases; unmatched bases: 13. Germline-derived CDR1 and CDR2 are LNHDA and SQIVND (reference sequence). The CDR3 extends over 18 amino acids. The CDR3 sequence is CASSIATDSGGAMDEQYF. For the CDR3, the DNA is TGTGCCAGTAGTATAGCAACGGATAGCGGGGGGGCCATGGACGAGCAGTACTTC. Variable domain in full (rest from reference TRBV19 and TRBJ2-7): DGGITQSPKYLFRKEGQNVTLSCEQNLNHDAMYWYRQDPGQGLRLIYYSQIVNDFQKGDIAEGYSVSREKKESFPLTVTSAQKNPTAFYLCASSIATDSGGAMDEQYFGPGTRLTVT.

In this sample, this clonotype is large. This chain connects TRBV19 to TRBJ2-1; D uncertain. Germline V CDR1 and CDR2: LNHDA, SQIVND (reference sequence). The V end was cut by 3 bases, the J end by 2 bases, with 8 bases between. The CDR3 extends over 14 amino acids. CDR3 in DNA: TGTGCCAGTAGTATTGCTAGTACCTACAATGAGCAGTTCTTC. This encodes CASSIASTYNEQFF.

By sample fraction, this clonotype is large. The V call is TRBV19, the J call TRBJ1-4; D not resolved. Germline values: CDR1 LNHDA, CDR2 SQIVND (reference sequence). The CDR3 runs 11 residues. V lost 6 bases and J 5 bases, leaving 4 bases between the germline ends. CDR3 DNA sequence: TGTGCCAGTAGCCACAATGAAAAACTGTTTTTT. The encoded protein is CASSHNEKLFF.

The rearrangement links TRBV6-5 to TRBJ2-7; D uncertain. The germline V gene has CDR1 MNHEY and CDR2 SVGAGI. Trimming left V 5 bases short and J 6 bases short, with 14 bases between. The CDR3 has 13 residues. The CDR3 region has the DNA TGTGCCAGCAGTACCGGGCCTTGTGGCGAGCAGTACTTC. It specifies CASSTGPCGEQYF.

The J gene is TRBJ2-5, the V gene TRBV30, with 9 bases fitting TRBD1. Germline V gene lookup returns CDR1 GTSNPN and CDR2 SVGIG (reference sequence). V lost 2 bases and J lost 3; bases outside the gene matches: 7. This CDR3 contains 15 residues. This CDR3 reads CAWSIGQGTEETQYF. CDR3 DNA: TGTGCCTGGAGTATCGGACAGGGGACGGAAGAGACCCAGTACTTC.

Concerning this clonotype: A much larger clone lies a single base off, so this may be a read error. This sequence joins TRBV5-1 and TRBJ1-5; no clear D gene. V was cut by 3 bases and J by 7 bases, with 11 bases left in between. Germline V gene data show CDR1 as SGHRS and CDR2 as YFSETQ. This CDR3 has 13 residues. The CDR3 region is CASSSEMEQPQHF. CDR3 nucleotides: TGCGCCAGCAGCTCCGAGATGGAACAGCCCCAGCATTTT.

Within the sample, this clonotype is large (0.1 to 1%). The chain carries TRBV16 and TRBJ2-5; D uncertain. Per the germline V gene, CDR1 is KGHSY and CDR2 is FQNENV. Trimming left V 8 bases short and J 2 bases short, with 12 bases between. The CDR3 is 13 residues long. The CDR3 DNA follows: TGTGCCAGCGCCACCCAAACTCAAGAGACCCAGTACTTC. Translation: CASATQTQETQYF.

By share, this clonotype ranks as large. This CDR3 is CASKTPAGYTF. CDR3 in DNA: TGTGCCAGCAAGACCCCCGCTGGCTACACCTTC. This sequence joins TRBV27 and TRBJ1-2; D ambiguous. Germline V lookup: CDR1 MNHEY, CDR2 SMNVEV (reference sequence). The V and J ends lost 7 bases and 7 bases respectively, with 10 bases between them. The length of the CDR3 is 11 residues.

This clonotype is classed as large. The chain joins TRBV28 to TRBJ2-3, with 8 bases aligning to TRBD2. The length of the CDR3 is 16 residues. Trimming removed 6 bases from V and 2 bases from J; junction bases left unmatched: 10. Germline V CDR1 and CDR2: MDHEN, SYDVKM. Written as DNA, the CDR3 is TGTGCCAGCAGGCGGCGGGGGGTCCGGGACACAGATACGCAGTATTTT. Translation: CASRRRGVRDTDTQYF.

By its share, this clonotype is large. The chain has TRBV10-1 and TRBJ2-7; 9 nucleotides line up with TRBD1. CDR3 length: 14 amino acids. With 5 bases clipped from V and 5 bases from J, the junction kept 7 bases outside the gene matches. Germline V CDR1 and CDR2: WNHNN, SYGVQD (reference sequence). The CDR3 DNA reads TGCGCCAGCAGTCGGACAGGGGATGATAACGAGCAGTACTTC. It encodes CASSRTGDDNEQYF.